The 21 T cell receptor beta chains reported below all come from one sample, sequenced in a study of CD8 T cells in Susac syndrome. Random hexamers were used to reverse transcribe about 0.5 to 1 ug of RNA. TCRdb reprocessed the immunoSEQ multiplex PCR reads via MiXCR and lists one record per CDR3 protein. The profile shows under 200,000 distinct CDR3 sequences, approximately 96% of them singletons. Material for sequencing was CD4+ T cells from PBMCs. These receptors all stem from a human donor in good health.

This clonotype appeared once. The V call is TRBV11-2, the J call TRBJ1-1; D is undetermined. The CDR3 is 15 amino acids. Trimming removed 0 bases from V and 6 bases from J, with 14 bases in between. Germline V gives CDR1 SGHAT, CDR2 FQNNGV. The CDR3 region is CASSLDGRGVAEAFF. For the CDR3, the DNA is TGTGCCAGCAGCTTAGATGGGCGGGGTGTCGCTGAAGCTTTCTTT. The full variable domain, in which reference TRBV11-2 and TRBJ1-1 provide the parts outside the CDR3, is EAGVAQSPRYKIIEKRQSVAFWCNPISGHATLYWYQQILGQGPKLLIQFQNNGVVDDSQLPKDRFSAERLKGVDSTLKIQPAKLEDSAVYLCASSLDGRGVAEAFFGQGTRLTVV.

V gene TRBV12-3 or TRBV12-4 combines with J gene TRBJ1-1; 7 bases are shared with TRBD1. The length of the CDR3 is 18 residues. Trimming at V came to 4 bases and at J to 2 bases, leaving 16 bases not matched to a gene. The CDR3 is CASSYPPTRGQANTEAFF. The DNA of the CDR3 is TGTGCCAGCAGTTACCCCCCGACCCGAGGACAGGCAAACACTGAAGCTTTCTTT.

This chain joins TRBV7-9 and TRBJ2-1; D might be TRBD2 (5 bases). The V and J ends lost 2 bases and 0 bases respectively, with 8 bases between them. CDR3 length: 15 amino acids. Germline V gene lookup returns CDR1 SEHNR and CDR2 FQNEAQ (reference sequence). As DNA, the CDR3 is TGTGCCAGCAGCTTAACTAGAATCTCCTACAATGAGCAGTTCTTC. Encoded protein: CASSLTRISYNEQFF.

The CDR3 DNA sequence: TGCAGTGCTAGACCTCCGGGACTTTCCTACAATGAGCAGTTCTTC. This translates into CSARPPGLSYNEQFF. The chain links TRBV20-1 to TRBJ2-1, with D maybe TRBD2 (6 bases). Deletions cut 2 bases from V and 1 base from J, with 12 bases between. Germline loops: CDR1 DFQATT, CDR2 SNEGSKA (reference sequence). The CDR3 totals 15 residues.

This sequence joins TRBV6-2 or TRBV6-3 and TRBJ2-2; D gene uncertain. V lost 0 bases and J 2 bases, leaving 4 bases between the germline ends. Germline loops: CDR1 MNHEY, CDR2 SVGEGT. This CDR3 has 14 amino acids. CDR3 protein: CASSYSSNTGELFF. CDR3 DNA: TGTGCCAGCAGTTACTCGAGTAACACCGGGGAGCTGTTTTTT.

The V and J genes are TRBV4-2 and TRBJ1-2, with D tentatively TRBD1 (5 bases). CDR1 and CDR2 (germline): LGHNA, YNFKEQ. The CDR3 sequence is 13 residues long. V lost 0 bases and J 8 bases, leaving 10 bases between the germline ends. The CDR3 here is CASSQESGLGYTF. In nucleotides, the CDR3 is TGTGCCAGCAGCCAAGAATCGGGGCTAGGCTACACCTTC.

This chain uses TRBV4-3 with TRBJ2-6; D possibly corresponds to TRBD2 (5 bases). The CDR3 contains 16 residues. CDR1 is LGHNA, CDR2 YSLEER, per germline. V lost 0 bases to trimming and J lost 0 bases, with 6 bases between them. This CDR3 reads CASSQDGVSGANVLTF. CDR3 in DNA: TGCGCCAGCAGCCAAGACGGGGTCTCTGGGGCCAACGTCCTGACTTTC.

This rearrangement joins TRBV12-5 to TRBJ2-5; 7 bases fit TRBD2. V trimming: 1 base; J trimming: 8 bases; junction bases outside the gene matches: 7. The CDR3 is made up of 14 amino acids. The germline gives CDR1 LGHNT, CDR2 FRNRAP. The CDR3 loop is CASGLARDYQTQYF. CDR3 nucleotide sequence: TGTGCTAGTGGTTTGGCCAGGGACTATCAAACCCAGTACTTC.

V usage is TRBV7-9 and J usage is TRBJ2-5, with D possibly TRBD1 on 5 matching bases. Germline-derived CDR1 and CDR2 are SEHNR and FQNEAQ (reference sequence). The CDR3 is made up of 11 amino acids. CDR3 bases: TGTGCGGCCGGTGGGGCAGAGACCCAGTACTTC. It encodes CAAGGAETQYF.

DNA of the CDR3: TGTGCCAGCAGCTTAGGGTGGGGGCAAGGGGCCAACGTCCTGACTTTC. Translation gives CASSLGWGQGANVLTF. The chain joins TRBV7-2 to TRBJ2-6; perhaps TRBD1 as D (6 bases). The CDR3 runs 16 residues. Per germline, CDR1 SGHTA and CDR2 FQGNSA. Trimming removed 1 base from V and 4 bases from J, with 11 bases in between. The full variable domain, completed using reference TRBV7-2 and TRBJ2-6, is GAGVSQSPSNKVTEKGKDVELRCDPISGHTALYWYRQSLGQGLEFLIYFQGNSAPDKSGLPSDRFSAERTGGSVSTLTIQRTQQEDSAVYLCASSLGWGQGANVLTFGAGSRLTVL.

This rearrangement joins TRBV24-1 to TRBJ2-3; 8 nucleotides line up with TRBD2. This CDR3 contains 17 residues. V lost 0 bases and J lost 1; bases outside the gene matches: 5. CDR1 is KGHDR and CDR2 is SFDVKD in the germline V gene. This chain's CDR3 is CATSDLASGHRTDTQYF. CDR3 coding DNA: TGTGCCACCAGTGATTTGGCTAGCGGGCACCGCACAGATACGCAGTATTTT.

The V and J genes are TRBV29-1 and TRBJ1-4; TRBD1 agrees at 9 bases. The CDR3 is made up of 15 amino acids. The trim removed 4 bases at V and 1 base at J, leaving 4 bases unmatched. The germline CDR1 and CDR2 sequences are SQVTM and ANQGSEA. This chain's CDR3 is CSVGTGEGTNEKLFF. Here the CDR3 DNA reads TGCAGCGTTGGGACAGGGGAAGGAACTAATGAAAAACTGTTTTTT.

This sequence joins TRBV20-1 and TRBJ1-6, with TRBD1 matching 7 bases. Germline CDR1 DFQATT, CDR2 SNEGSKA (reference sequence). The CDR3 is 15 residues long. Germline trimming cut 0 bases from V and 7 bases from J; bases unmatched to any gene: 6. In DNA form, the CDR3 reads TGCAGTGCTAGAGATCTGAGACAGGGAAATTCACCCCTCCACTTT. Its protein is CSARDLRQGNSPLHF.

The chain has TRBV3-1 and TRBJ2-5; tentative D call: TRBD1 (6 bases). Germline V gives CDR1 LGHDT, CDR2 YNNKEL (reference sequence). The CDR3 loop spans 12 amino acids. The ends were cut back, 7 bases at V and 2 bases at J, with 8 bases in the middle. The CDR3 protein is CASTGQQETQYF. CDR3 in DNA: TGTGCCAGCACGGGACAACAAGAGACCCAGTACTTC.

The chain joins TRBV24-1 to TRBJ2-2; 10 bases agree with TRBD2. Germline V gene lookup returns CDR1 KGHDR and CDR2 SFDVKD. The V segment lost 3 bases and the J segment 1 base; nucleotides outside the gene matches: 4. The CDR3 is 17 amino acids. The CDR3 nucleotides are TGTGCCACCAGTGATATGAGACTAGCGGGGAACACCGGGGAGCTGTTTTTT. It encodes CATSDMRLAGNTGELFF.

The V and J genes are TRBV3-1 and TRBJ2-5; TRBD2 agrees at 9 bases. Germline-derived CDR1 and CDR2 are LGHDT and YNNKEL (reference sequence). Trimming cost V 4 bases and J 2 bases; bases outside gene matches: 2. This CDR3 has 14 amino acids. CDR3 in amino acids: CASSRAGGQETQYF. The CDR3, as DNA: TGTGCCAGCAGCCGAGCGGGGGGACAAGAGACCCAGTACTTC.

The chain employs TRBV24-1 and TRBJ2-7; 8 nucleotides agree with TRBD1. Losses at the gene ends were 5 bases for V and 2 bases for J; bases not matched to a gene: 7. Germline V gene lookup returns CDR1 KGHDR and CDR2 SFDVKD. The CDR3 contains 15 residues. The CDR3 protein is CATSGWTGPTYEQYF. In DNA, the CDR3 is TGTGCCACCAGTGGTTGGACAGGGCCAACCTACGAGCAGTACTTC.

V usage is TRBV29-1 and J usage is TRBJ1-1; D unresolved. Germline V gene sequence: CDR1 SQVTM, CDR2 ANQGSEA. V gave up 7 bases and J gave up 6 bases, with 9 bases separating them. The CDR3 consists of 10 residues. The CDR3 loop reads CSAVGPEAFF. For the CDR3, the DNA is TGCAGCGCTGTAGGGCCTGAAGCTTTCTTT.

The chain couples TRBV27 to TRBJ1-2, with TRBD1 identical over 7 bases. Germline V gene sequence: CDR1 MNHEY, CDR2 SMNVEV (reference sequence). V dropped 7 bases and J dropped 0; count of bases not matched to a gene: 11. The CDR3 covers 16 residues. The CDR3 nucleotides read TGTGCCAGCATCAGGGGGGGACGGACTGCTAACTATGGCTACACCTTC. This sequence encodes CASIRGGRTANYGYTF.

The V call is TRBV3-1, the J call TRBJ1-2; TRBD1 is a possible D gene (5 bases). The CDR3 spans 14 residues. V was cut by 0 bases and J by 8 bases, with 13 bases left in between. The germline V gene encodes CDR1 LGHDT and CDR2 YNNKEL (reference sequence). CDR3 coding DNA: TGTGCCAGCAGCCAAGACCGCAGGGTATGGGGCTACACCTTC. Translating it yields CASSQDRRVWGYTF.

The chain couples TRBV12-3 or TRBV12-4 to TRBJ1-1, with a tentative D call TRBD1 (5 bases). Trimming removed 5 bases from V and 4 bases from J, with 8 bases in between. The CDR3 loop spans 12 amino acids. DNA of the CDR3: TGTGCCAGCAGTCTTGACAGCACTGAAGCTTTCTTT. Its translation is CASSLDSTEAFF.